This T cell receptor beta chain was identified in a study of T cell changes during pregnancy in multiple sclerosis. The protocol was immunoSEQ multiplex PCR, while the TCRdb copy is restricted to in-frame clones and leaves out a portion. Of some 100,000 clones in the sample, approximately 94% were seen once. The V gene's germline CDR1 is MNHNY and CDR2 SVGAGI (reference sequence). CDR3 length: 12 amino acids. V lost 6 bases and J lost 11; bases outside the gene matches: 7. The clonotype originates from a female donor with multiple sclerosis, enrolled in a pregnancy study. Sample: peripheral blood, taken in the second trimester of pregnancy. V usage is TRBV6-6 and J usage is TRBJ1-1; 9 bases map to TRBD1. DNA of the CDR3: TGTGCCAGCAGGCCACAGGGGGCGCGGGCTTTCTTT. Translated: CASRPQGARAFF.